These 28 T cell receptor beta chains were sequenced from one sample in a study of T cells after yellow fever vaccination. One entry per CDR3 protein, called by TCRdb with MiXCR from the 5' RACE reads. The table lists about 310,000 distinct CDR3 sequences, around 4% of them singletons. The material was PBMCs, obtained on the day of the yellow fever booster vaccination. All receptors come from a man between 18 and 35 years old who received the YFV17D yellow fever vaccine.

This clonotype was observed at least ten times. The chain is built from TRBV5-1 and TRBJ2-2; D might be TRBD1 (6 bases). V was pared by 4 bases and J by 0 bases, with 16 bases between. Germline lookup yields CDR1 SGHRS and CDR2 YFSETQ. CDR3 length: 17 residues. This CDR3 reads CASSRTLDSANTGELFF. The CDR3 DNA sequence: TGCGCCAGCAGCCGGACCTTGGACAGTGCGAACACCGGGGAGCTGTTTTTT.

This clonotype was seen many times. V usage is TRBV29-1 and J usage is TRBJ2-6; 8 bases map to TRBD1. Germline CDR1 SQVTM, CDR2 ANQGSEA. The CDR3 consists of 17 residues. V lost 7 bases and J lost 2; bases outside the gene matches: 13. CDR3 bases: TGCAGCGCCGAGGGCCCAGGGGGCATCACTGGGGCCAACGTCCTGACTTTC. As protein: CSAEGPGGITGANVLTF.

Ten or more counts support this clonotype. J is TRBJ2-3 and V is TRBV2; no reliable D call. In germline, CDR1 is SNHLY, CDR2 FYNNEI. V lost 8 bases and J lost 0, with 12 bases in between. The CDR3 sequence is 14 residues long. CDR3 sequence reads: CASGLGMSTDTQYF. For the CDR3, the DNA is TGTGCCAGCGGCCTGGGAATGAGCACAGATACGCAGTATTTT. Variable domain in full (rest from reference TRBV2 and TRBJ2-3): EPEVTQTPSHQVTQMGQEVILRCVPISNHLYFYWYRQILGQKVEFLVSFYNNEISEKSEIFDDQFSVERPDGSNFTLKIRSTKLEDSAMYFCASGLGMSTDTQYFGPGTRLTVL.

This clonotype appeared a few times. V is TRBV5-5 and J is TRBJ1-1; D remains ambiguous. Trimming took 1 base from V and 1 from J, leaving 5 bases between them. CDR3 size: 13 residues. Germline V lookup: CDR1 SGHKS, CDR2 YYEKEE (reference sequence). The CDR3 bases are TGTGCCAGCAGCTTGTTCGAGAACACTGAAGCTTTCTTT. Translation: CASSLFENTEAFF.

This clonotype was recorded at least ten times. The J gene is TRBJ2-5, the V gene TRBV6-1, with D unresolved. The V gene's germline CDR1 is MNHNS and CDR2 SASEGT. The CDR3 is 13 residues long. V was pared by 1 base and J by 5 bases, with 8 bases between. As DNA, the CDR3 is TGTGCCAGCAGTGAAGGCGTTACGGAGACCCAGTACTTC. Translating gives CASSEGVTETQYF.

V gene TRBV20-1 combines with J gene TRBJ2-5; 14 nucleotides agree with TRBD2. Germline loops: CDR1 DFQATT, CDR2 SNEGSKA (reference sequence). The CDR3 has 17 residues. The V segment lost 1 base and the J segment 5 bases; nucleotides outside the gene matches: 9. The CDR3 here is CSARALGLAGGRETQYF. CDR3 DNA sequence: TGCAGTGCTAGAGCTCTCGGACTAGCGGGGGGTCGGGAGACCCAGTACTTC.

This clonotype was detected ten times or more. The rearrangement links TRBV12-3 or TRBV12-4 to TRBJ1-2; 7 bases fit TRBD1. J was trimmed by 7 bases and V by 5 bases; bases with no gene match: 4. The CDR3 covers 12 residues. CDR3 amino acids: CASSPGGAGYTF. The CDR3 region has the DNA TGTGCCAGCAGTCCAGGGGGGGCTGGCTACACCTTC.

V gene TRBV18 combines with J gene TRBJ2-1, with TRBD1 matching 7 bases. This CDR3 has 15 residues. V was clipped by 4 bases and J by 2 bases; unmatched bases: 5. Germline V gene lookup returns CDR1 KGHSH and CDR2 LQKENI. CDR3 nucleotides: TGTGCCAGCTCACTTGACAGGGAAGCCTACAATGAGCAGTTCTTC. This translates into CASSLDREAYNEQFF.

The chain has TRBV20-1 and TRBJ2-3, with D maybe TRBD2 (5 bases). Trimming took 5 bases from V and 3 from J, leaving 15 bases between them. This CDR3 has 14 amino acids. The germline V gene encodes CDR1 DFQATT and CDR2 SNEGSKA (reference sequence). CDR3: CSAELGSGTDTQYF. The CDR3 coding sequence is TGCAGTGCTGAACTAGGATCGGGTACAGATACGCAGTATTTT.

J is TRBJ2-5 and V is TRBV19; TRBD1 matches 9 bases. Per the germline V gene, CDR1 is LNHDA and CDR2 is SQIVND (reference sequence). CDR3 length equals 15 residues. J gave up 4 bases and V 3 bases, and 6 bases lay outside the gene matches. The CDR3 reads CASSIHRGPAETQYF. The CDR3 coding sequence is TGTGCCAGTAGTATTCACAGGGGGCCGGCAGAGACCCAGTACTTC.

The J gene is TRBJ2-3, the V gene TRBV7-3; D gene ambiguous. The CDR3 has 15 residues. The germline V and J ends were trimmed by 1 base and 4 bases, with 12 bases remaining between them. Germline CDR1 is SGHTA and CDR2 is FQGTGA. CDR3 sequence (DNA): TGTGCCAGCAGCTTAAGTAATAGCCCCGCAGATACGCAGTATTTT. This sequence encodes CASSLSNSPADTQYF. Based on the CDR3 plus reference TRBV7-3 and TRBJ2-3, the full variable domain is GAGVSQTPSNKVTEKGKYVELRCDPISGHTALYWYRQSLGQGPEFLIYFQGTGAADDSGLPNDRFFAVRPEGSVSTLKIQRTERGDSAVYLCASSLSNSPADTQYFGPGTRLTVL.

J is TRBJ2-7 and V is TRBV10-3; D might be TRBD1 or TRBD2, each matching 5 bases. The CDR3 is made up of 16 amino acids. Germline V CDR1 and CDR2: ENHRY, SYGVKD. Between the trimmed V and J ends, which lost 0 bases and 0 bases, there was a span of 12 bases. For the CDR3, the DNA is TGTGCCATCAGTGAGTCGTCGGGGCTCAGCTCCTACGAGCAGTACTTC. It specifies CAISESSGLSSYEQYF.

This clonotype appeared many times. The V gene is TRBV14, the J gene TRBJ2-3; D gene uncertain. The V end was cut by 0 bases, the J end by 6 bases, with 22 bases between. Per the germline V gene, CDR1 is SGHDN and CDR2 is FVKESK. The CDR3 totals 18 residues. CDR3 DNA: TGTGCCAGCAGCCAAGATTCACCAGAGACGTGGGTTTATGATACGCAGTATTTT. As protein: CASSQDSPETWVYDTQYF.

This clonotype was counted at least ten times. This rearrangement joins TRBV7-2 to TRBJ1-1; no firm D call. V was clipped by 4 bases and J by 8 bases, with 17 bases between them. The germline V gene has CDR1 SGHTA and CDR2 FQGNSA. The length of the CDR3 is 14 residues. CDR3: CASSSILGNLEAFF. In DNA form, the CDR3 reads TGTGCCAGCAGCTCTATACTGGGGAACCTGGAAGCTTTCTTT.

J is TRBJ1-5 and V is TRBV15; D ambiguous. Trimming removed 1 base from V and 2 bases from J, with 12 bases in between. In germline, CDR1 is LNHNV, CDR2 YYDKDF (reference sequence). There are 16 residues in the CDR3. The CDR3 loop reads CATSRADRGRNQPQHF. CDR3 DNA sequence: TGTGCCACCAGCAGAGCCGACCGCGGGCGCAATCAGCCCCAGCATTTT.

V is TRBV11-2 and J is TRBJ2-3; 12 bases fit TRBD2. CDR3 length: 18 residues. J was trimmed by 0 bases and V by 5 bases; bases with no gene match: 9. Germline V CDR1 and CDR2: SGHAT, FQNNGV. The CDR3 DNA follows: TGTGCCAGCAGCCAATGGATCCTAGCGGGGGGGAGCACAGATACGCAGTATTTT. This gives the protein CASSQWILAGGSTDTQYF.

This clonotype was seen more than once but under ten times. This rearrangement joins TRBV10-3 to TRBJ1-1; D unclear. Between the trimmed V and J ends, which lost 4 bases and 3 bases, there was a span of 9 bases. Germline loops: CDR1 ENHRY, CDR2 SYGVKD. This CDR3 comprises 13 residues. The CDR3 reads CAISAGTYTEAFF. The CDR3 bases are TGTGCCATCAGTGCAGGCACATACACTGAAGCTTTCTTT.

This clonotype was detected many times. The chain has TRBV7-6 and TRBJ2-3; 11 bases align to TRBD2. This CDR3 is built from 16 residues. Germline CDR1 SGHVS, CDR2 FNYEAQ. Unmatched junction bases numbered 4, after V lost 2 bases and J lost 3 bases. The CDR3 region has the DNA TGTGCCAGCAGCTTAATCGCTAGCGGGGGGACAGATACGCAGTATTTT. It specifies CASSLIASGGTDTQYF.

The sample holds many counts of this clonotype. V gene TRBV6-5 combines with J gene TRBJ2-2; no clear D gene. The V end lost 5 bases, the J end lost 6 bases, and 10 bases lay between the germline ends. The germline CDR1 and CDR2 sequences are MNHEY and SVGAGI. This CDR3 has 13 amino acids. CDR3 sequence (DNA): TGTGCCAGCAGTCGAATGATAGCCGGGGAGCTGTTTTTT. It specifies CASSRMIAGELFF.

This clonotype showed up just a few times. The chain joins TRBV7-9 to TRBJ1-2; D may be TRBD1 (6 bases). Germline V gene sequence: CDR1 SEHNR, CDR2 FQNEAQ (reference sequence). The CDR3 covers 14 residues. V gave up 5 bases and J gave up 6 bases, with 16 bases separating them. The CDR3 DNA follows: TGTGCCAGCAGCCAACGCACAGGGTACCATGGCTACACCTTC. It is translated as CASSQRTGYHGYTF.

This clonotype was seen a few times. CDR3 bases: TGTGCCAGCAGCCTTGACGCCGGCTATGGCTACACCTTC. Protein: CASSLDAGYGYTF. V is TRBV3-1 and J is TRBJ1-2, with unresolved D. This CDR3 region has 13 residues. V was trimmed by 4 bases and J by 4 bases, leaving 10 bases between them. Germline V gives CDR1 LGHDT, CDR2 YNNKEL (reference sequence).

This clonotype appeared many times. The chain uses TRBV6-6 and TRBJ1-5; no clear D gene. V lost 0 bases and J lost 0, with 9 bases in between. In germline, CDR1 is MNHNY, CDR2 SVGAGI (reference sequence). The CDR3 is made up of 16 amino acids. This CDR3 reads CASSYSGSHSNQPQHF. The CDR3 nucleotides are TGTGCCAGCAGTTACTCGGGCAGTCATAGCAATCAGCCCCAGCATTTT.

V and J are TRBV5-1 and TRBJ1-1, with 7 positions matching TRBD1. V lost 4 bases to trimming and J lost 2 bases; unmatched junction nucleotides: 5. In germline, CDR1 is SGHRS, CDR2 YFSETQ. CDR3 length: 14 residues. CDR3 sequence: CASSATGANTEAFF. In DNA form, the CDR3 reads TGCGCCAGCAGCGCCACAGGGGCCAACACTGAAGCTTTCTTT. The variable domain in full, with the rest retrieved from reference TRBV5-1 and TRBJ1-1, is KAGVTQTPRYLIKTRGQQVTLSCSPISGHRSVSWYQQTPGQGLQFLFEYFSETQRNKGNFPGRFSGRQFSNSRSEMNVSTLELGDSALYLCASSATGANTEAFFGQGTRLTVV.

The rearrangement links TRBV20-1 to TRBJ1-4, with unresolved D. Trimming removed 3 bases at V and 10 bases at J, with 15 bases between. The CDR3 spans 13 residues. The germline gives CDR1 DFQATT, CDR2 SNEGSKA (reference sequence). CDR3 residues: CSASTSQEGKLFF. CDR3 nucleotides: TGCAGTGCTAGCACCAGTCAGGAGGGAAAACTGTTTTTT.

This clonotype was seen a handful of times. This chain links TRBV5-1 with TRBJ2-3; TRBD1 might be the D (5 bases). CDR3 length: 15 residues. CDR1 is SGHRS and CDR2 is YFSETQ in the germline V gene. Trimming took 4 bases from V and 2 from J, leaving 14 bases between them. The CDR3 sequence: CASSRLGRDTDTQYF. The DNA for the CDR3 is TGCGCCAGCAGCCGTTTGGGCAGGGACACAGATACGCAGTATTTT.

This clonotype has a count of ten or more. The rearrangement links TRBV11-2 to TRBJ2-1; D unclear. With 5 bases removed from V and 8 bases from J, the gap between germline ends came to 10 bases. Germline CDR1 reads SGHAT; CDR2 reads FQNNGV. This CDR3 has 12 residues. The DNA for the CDR3 is TGTGCCAGCAGCCAAAGTGGCGATGAGCAGTTCTTC. It codes for CASSQSGDEQFF. The full variable domain, rest sourced from reference TRBV11-2 and TRBJ2-1, is EAGVAQSPRYKIIEKRQSVAFWCNPISGHATLYWYQQILGQGPKLLIQFQNNGVVDDSQLPKDRFSAERLKGVDSTLKIQPAKLEDSAVYLCASSQSGDEQFFGPGTRLTVL.

This clonotype was picked up many times. V and J are TRBV4-2 and TRBJ2-1; D remains ambiguous. CDR1 is LGHNA and CDR2 is YNFKEQ in the germline V gene. Trimming removed 1 base from V and 10 bases from J, with 11 bases in between. The CDR3 consists of 13 residues. The CDR3 protein is CASSQGTLGEQFF. DNA of the CDR3: TGTGCCAGCAGCCAAGGAACACTTGGAGAGCAGTTCTTC.

This sequence joins TRBV5-4 and TRBJ1-5; TRBD1 is a possible D gene (6 bases). The CDR3 totals 14 residues. Germline-derived CDR1 and CDR2 are SGHNT and YYREEE (reference sequence). Trimming cost V 3 bases and J 1 base, with 8 bases left between them. This chain's CDR3 is CASSYTGSNQPQHF. The CDR3 DNA reads TGTGCCAGCAGCTACACAGGGAGCAATCAGCCCCAGCATTTT. The entire variable domain, with the rest obtained from reference TRBV5-4 and TRBJ1-5, is as follows: ETGVTQSPTHLIKTRGQQVTLRCSSQSGHNTVSWYQQALGQGPQFIFQYYREEENGRGNFPPRFSGLQFPNYSSELNVNALELDDSALYLCASSYTGSNQPQHFGDGTRLSIL.